These 25 T cell receptor beta chains were sequenced from one sample in a study of tumor-infiltrating lymphocytes in primary liver carcinoma. Using a constant-region primer together with ProtoScript II reverse transcriptase, TCR beta cDNA was made from 500 ng of total RNA. Generation of the TCR beta libraries relied on three nested multiplex PCR rounds using slightly modified ARM-PCR. Amplification in the first two PCR rounds was performed using TRBV1-TRBV30 forward primers and a C-beta reverse primer for approximately 10 cycles each. TCRdb used MiXCR to reprocess the multiplex PCR reads, holding one entry per CDR3 protein. The sample has almost 200,000 distinct CDR3 sequences, less than 65% seen once; the top ten hold about 7.1%. The authors took blood RNA from unsorted whole blood and also extracted germline DNA. Input material: peripheral blood. The receptors derive from a woman aged 55-69 years with primary liver carcinoma and hepatitis B virus infection.

In this sample, this clonotype turned up many times. The chain couples TRBV6-5 to TRBJ2-1; 8 bases agree with TRBD1. Germline V gene sequence: CDR1 MNHEY, CDR2 SVGAGI. After removal of 6 bases from V and 8 bases from J, the junction contained 6 bases not matched to a gene. The CDR3 totals 13 residues. The CDR3 bases are TGTGCCAGCAGGACCCCAGGGGGCTATGAGCAGTTCTTC. Translated, it gives CASRTPGGYEQFF.

On this clonotype itself: Compared with germline, one end of the junction differs, possibly owing to a read error. The chain recombines TRBV12-3 or TRBV12-4 with TRBJ2-3; D unresolved. The length of the CDR3 is 14 residues. The CDR3 here is CASSRPAVGDTQYF. CDR3 in DNA: TGTGCCAGCAGCAGACCAGCTGTTGGAGATACGCAATATTTT.

This clonotype was counted only a few times. This chain uses TRBV28 with TRBJ2-7, with 7 bases fitting TRBD2. Germline values: CDR1 MDHEN, CDR2 SYDVKM. This CDR3 spans 13 amino acids. The V segment lost 5 bases and the J segment 2 bases; nucleotides outside the gene matches: 3. This chain's CDR3 is CASSSGIPYEQYF. The CDR3 nucleotides read TGTGCCAGCAGTAGCGGGATCCCCTACGAGCAGTACTTC. The full variable domain, completed using reference TRBV28 and TRBJ2-7, is DVKVTQSSRYLVKRTGEKVFLECVQDMDHENMFWYRQDPGLGLRLIYFSYDVKMKEKGDIPEGYSVSREKKERFSLILESASTNQTSMYLCASSSGIPYEQYFGPGTRLTVT.

V is TRBV6-1 and J is TRBJ2-1, with D tentatively TRBD1 (6 bases). Trimming shortened V by 4 bases and J by 6 bases, and 22 bases separated the two germline ends. Looked up from germline, CDR1 is MNHNS and CDR2 is SASEGT. The CDR3 has 17 residues. CDR3 sequence reads: CASSASLTGTSANEQFF. Here the CDR3 DNA reads TGTGCCAGCAGTGCCTCCCTAACCGGGACAAGCGCCAATGAGCAGTTCTTC.

This clonotype was counted many times. The chain is built from TRBV6-6 and TRBJ2-1, with D possibly matching TRBD2 (5 bases). The CDR3 runs to 14 residues. V lost 5 bases and J lost 5, with 13 bases in between. Germline assignment: CDR1 MNHNY and CDR2 SVGAGI (reference sequence). CDR3 loop: CASSPDYYDNEQFF. The CDR3 DNA sequence: TGTGCCAGCAGTCCTGACTATTATGACAATGAGCAGTTCTTC.

V gene TRBV7-9 combines with J gene TRBJ1-3; D remains unclear. This CDR3 has 13 residues. The germline gives CDR1 SEHNR, CDR2 FQNEAQ (reference sequence). V shed 2 bases and J shed 4 bases, with 6 bases lying between them. The CDR3 reads CASSLTEGNTIYF. CDR3 DNA: TGTGCCAGCAGCTTAACGGAAGGAAACACCATATATTTT.

The V and J genes are TRBV15 and TRBJ2-2; TRBD1 is a possible D gene (5 bases). Germline V gene data show CDR1 as LNHNV and CDR2 as YYDKDF (reference sequence). Trimming stripped 4 bases from V and 2 bases from J, with 8 bases between. The CDR3 totals 14 residues. CDR3 sequence: CATSKTANTGELFF. CDR3 DNA sequence: TGTGCCACCAGCAAGACAGCCAACACCGGGGAGCTGTTTTTT.

There are many counts of this clonotype. The rearrangement joins TRBV6-6 to TRBJ1-2, with 7 nucleotides matching TRBD1. The CDR3 has 14 amino acids. V lost 6 bases, J lost 2 bases, and 6 bases stayed unmatched. The germline gives CDR1 MNHNY, CDR2 SVGAGI (reference sequence). The CDR3 loop reads CASSRMGQNYGYTF. CDR3 nucleotide sequence: TGTGCCAGCAGCCGAATGGGACAGAACTATGGCTACACCTTC.

As concerns this clonotype: The DNA is left out, because the CDR3 cannot be placed on it with certainty; the CDR3 is given as TCRdb lists it. This chain joins TRBV11-3 and TRBJ2-2; the table calls TRBD2, which could not be checked here. Both ends counted, the CDR3 spans 17 residues. Germline V gene data show CDR1 as SGHNT and CDR2 as YENEEA. The CDR3 loop is CASSLRLSSTTPGSCFF.

Only a few counts were recorded for this clonotype. V usage is TRBV28 and J usage is TRBJ1-1; D remains unclear. The CDR3 spans 14 residues. V was clipped by 5 bases and J by 0 bases, with 10 bases between them. CDR1 is MDHEN, CDR2 SYDVKM, per germline. The CDR3 loop is CASSGSEMNTEAFF. In nucleotides, the CDR3 is TGTGCCAGCAGTGGAAGTGAGATGAACACTGAAGCTTTCTTT. The full variable domain, with the rest looked up from reference TRBV28 and TRBJ1-1, is DVKVTQSSRYLVKRTGEKVFLECVQDMDHENMFWYRQDPGLGLRLIYFSYDVKMKEKGDIPEGYSVSREKKERFSLILESASTNQTSMYLCASSGSEMNTEAFFGQGTRLTVV.

On this clonotype: It may be a read error: a sequence one base away is much more abundant. The chain employs TRBV6-2 or TRBV6-3 and TRBJ1-6; 7 nucleotides align to TRBD1. CDR1 is MNHEY and CDR2 is SVGEGT in the germline V gene. CDR3 length equals 15 residues. The CDR3 region has the DNA TGTGCCGGCAGTAACCTCAGGGGGGAAAGTTCACCCCTCCACTTT. Its protein is CAGSNLRGESSPLHF.

This clonotype showed up just once. The chain has TRBV5-1 and TRBJ1-2, with D uncertain. Per germline, CDR1 SGHRS and CDR2 YFSETQ. Trimming removed 0 bases from V and 8 bases from J, with 8 bases in between. This CDR3 spans 12 amino acids. CDR3 residues: CASSLEVGGYTF. The CDR3 DNA sequence: TGCGCCAGCAGCTTGGAGGTGGGCGGCTACACCTTC.

This clonotype occurred a few times. The rearrangement joins TRBV28 to TRBJ2-2, with D tentatively TRBD2 (6 bases). The ends were cut back, 3 bases at V and 4 bases at J, with 12 bases in the middle. Germline V gene sequence: CDR1 MDHEN, CDR2 SYDVKM. This CDR3 is 15 amino acids long. CDR3 protein: CASSLGGEGTGELFF. CDR3 bases: TGTGCCAGCAGTTTGGGCGGGGAAGGCACCGGGGAGCTGTTTTTT. The whole variable domain, remainder taken from reference TRBV28 and TRBJ2-2, is DVKVTQSSRYLVKRTGEKVFLECVQDMDHENMFWYRQDPGLGLRLIYFSYDVKMKEKGDIPEGYSVSREKKERFSLILESASTNQTSMYLCASSLGGEGTGELFFGEGSRLTVL.

This sequence joins TRBV7-8 and TRBJ2-7; 10 nucleotides agree with TRBD2. Germline V gene lookup returns CDR1 SGHVS and CDR2 FQNEAQ. This CDR3 comprises 17 residues. Germline trimming cut 0 bases from V and 7 bases from J; bases unmatched to any gene: 12. CDR3 protein: CASSLAAGLAVGGEQYF. The DNA of the CDR3 is TGTGCCAGCAGCTTAGCCGCCGGACTAGCGGTGGGAGGGGAGCAGTACTTC.

The chain employs TRBV11-2 and TRBJ2-5; TRBD1 matches 7 bases. The V gene's germline CDR1 is SGHAT and CDR2 FQNNGV. The CDR3 has 15 residues. The CDR3 here is CVRSAWDRGEETQYF. The CDR3, as DNA: TGTGTCAGAAGCGCCTGGGACAGAGGCGAAGAGACCCAGTACTTC.

The V gene is TRBV6-6, the J gene TRBJ2-1, with TRBD2 matching over 9 bases. There are 20 residues in the CDR3. Germline CDR1 MNHNY, CDR2 SVGAGI (reference sequence). With V trimmed by 4 bases and J by 0 bases, 16 bases remained unmatched. The chain's CDR3 is CASSSPRLADLGSSYNEQFF. CDR3 bases: TGTGCCAGCAGTTCGCCTCGACTAGCGGACTTGGGTAGCTCCTACAATGAGCAGTTCTTC.

The gene calls are TRBV5-1 and TRBJ2-1; TRBD2 is a possible D gene (6 bases). The V end lost 0 bases, the J end lost 6 bases, and 19 bases lay between the germline ends. The CDR3 length is 17 residues. Germline V gene data show CDR1 as SGHRS and CDR2 as YFSETQ. DNA of the CDR3: TGCGCCAGCAGCTTGGCCTCCGAAGTAGCGGCGGTCAATGAGCAGTTCTTC. Translating gives CASSLASEVAAVNEQFF.

On this clonotype: This may stem from a read error, because a much larger clone lies one nucleotide away. V and J are TRBV6-5 and TRBJ2-2; unclear D gene. The CDR3 sequence is 15 residues long. The germline V gene encodes CDR1 MNHEY and CDR2 SVGAGI. The CDR3: CTSSYSSRVGGELFF. CDR3 nucleotides: TGTACCAGCAGTTACTCGTCACGGGTTGGGGGGGAGCTGTTTTTT.

This chain connects TRBV28 to TRBJ1-1, with a possible D match to TRBD1 (5 bases). CDR1 MDHEN and CDR2 SYDVKM come from the germline V gene. Trimming pared 6 bases from V and 10 bases from J, leaving 18 bases between. The CDR3 is made up of 13 amino acids. The CDR3 DNA sequence: TGTGCCAGCAGCCCCGAGCTGGGGCGCCGAGCTTTCTTT. It encodes CASSPELGRRAFF.

The chain couples TRBV6-5 to TRBJ1-4; weak D call: TRBD1 (6 bases). Germline loops: CDR1 MNHEY, CDR2 SVGAGI. The CDR3 consists of 15 residues. The V end was cut by 2 bases, the J end by 7 bases, with 14 bases between. CDR3 bases: TGTGCCAGCAGTTACGTTGGGAGGGGGAGTGAAAAACTGTTTTTT. Translation: CASSYVGRGSEKLFF.

This chain connects TRBV6-5 to TRBJ2-7; possible D gene TRBD2, 5 bases. Germline loops: CDR1 MNHEY, CDR2 SVGAGI. The CDR3 loop spans 12 amino acids. Trimming pared 5 bases from V and 12 bases from J, leaving 17 bases between. The CDR3 bases are TGTGCCAGCAGTGGCCCAGGAGGCAAGCGGTACTTC. This gives the protein CASSGPGGKRYF.

The chain carries TRBV5-4 and TRBJ1-2; tentatively, D is TRBD1 (5 bases). CDR1 SGHNT and CDR2 YYREEE come from the germline V gene (reference sequence). The V and J ends lost 7 bases and 5 bases respectively, with 18 bases between them. The CDR3 has 14 amino acids. The CDR3 reads CASGWDHKIYGYTF. The CDR3 DNA reads TGTGCCAGCGGCTGGGACCACAAAATTTATGGCTACACCTTC.

On this clonotype: At one end the junction does not follow the germline gene, possibly because of a read error. V usage is TRBV11-1 and J usage is TRBJ2-3, with a tentative D call TRBD1 (5 bases). Germline V lookup: CDR1 SGHAT, CDR2 FQDESV (reference sequence). This CDR3 comprises 15 residues. CDR3 protein: CASSLLAGKADTQYF. The CDR3 region has the DNA TGTGCCAGCAGCTTATTGGCAGGGAAGGCAGATACACAGTATTTT. Full variable domain (outside the CDR3, taken from reference TRBV11-1 and TRBJ2-3): EAEVAQSPRYKITEKSQAVAFWCDPISGHATLYWYRQILGQGPELLVQFQDESVVDDSQLPKDRFSAERLKGVDSTLKIQPAELGDSAMYLCASSLLAGKADTQYFGPGTRLTVL.

Remarks on this clonotype: A much larger clone lies one base from this, so it may be a read error. V usage is TRBV6-5 and J usage is TRBJ2-5; unclear D gene. Germline lookup yields CDR1 MNHEY and CDR2 SVGAGI. V gave up 11 bases and J gave up 4 bases, with 11 bases separating them. CDR3 length: 11 residues. For the CDR3, the DNA is TGTGCCTCTGCACGGCGAGAGACCCAGTACTTC. This sequence encodes CASARRETQYF.

As concerns this clonotype: This may come from a read error, since a much larger clone is one base off. This chain joins TRBV4-1 and TRBJ2-7; TRBD2 matches 10 bases. V lost 3 bases, J lost 5 bases, and 7 bases stayed unmatched. The germline CDR1 and CDR2 sequences are MGHRA and YSYEKL. The CDR3 runs 15 residues. In nucleotides, the CDR3 is TGCGCCAGCAGCCACTCTAGCGGGAGTCGGCACGAGCAGTACTTC. Its translation is CASSHSSGSRHEQYF.